This T cell receptor (beta chain) was obtained from a study of blood T cell repertoires in COVID-19. The germline CDR1 and CDR2 sequences are SGDLS and YYNGEE. The CDR3 has 13 amino acids. Between the trimmed V and J ends, which lost 2 bases and 5 bases, there was a span of 8 bases. In the study's own analysis: Scientists estimated how many nucleated cells there were by amplifying reference gene primers. Method: immunoSEQ multiplex PCR; TCRdb's copy keeps in-frame clones and lacks some. The V and J calls and clone size were taken over from that table, and D and trimming were inferred from the DNA. The sample yields some 110,000 clones, roughly nine tenths seen once.

V is TRBV9 and J is TRBJ2-1; tentatively, D is TRBD1 (6 bases). The origin of this receptor is a man in his 70s who had recovered from COVID-19. The sequenced material came from peripheral blood. CDR3 nucleotides: TGTGCCAGCAGCGTTCAGGGGAACAATGAGCAGTTCTTC. Its translation: CASSVQGNNEQFF.